These T cell receptor beta chains were read from a single sample in a study of identifying expanded T cells in peripheral blood. Clones were read by immunoSEQ multiplex PCR, and TCRdb kept only the in-frame ones, dropping some. The sample has 60,000 to 70,000 clones, around 87% seen once. Input material: blood. These receptors were taken from a person aged 18-70 years in good health. Both conserved end residues are part of each CDR3. Not all rows give a size; the values are once, few, many and, for expanded clones, a class.

clone size | V gene | CDR3 protein
NA | TRBV7-2 | CASSTGTGVYAGEYF
NA | TRBV5-1 | CASRQGAEETQYF
NA | TRBV10-1 | CASRDSLNTEAFF
NA | TRBV7-2 | CASSVYRGNTEAFF
once | TRBV27 | CASSLGVNSPLHF
few | TRBV4-2 | CASSQDPDESYGYTF
NA | TRBV28 | CASMREPGEQFF
NA | TRBV15 | CATSRAQREFVETQYF
NA | TRBV19 | CATISGREPGELFF
few | TRBV2 | CASSKTGGSPLHF
NA | TRBV28 | CASRLPGGTNTEAFF
NA | TRBV4-1 | CASSHHNTEAFF
once | TRBV6-4 | CASRNSASTDTQYF
NA | TRBV28 | CASSVQGLYNEQFF
NA | TRBV7-8 | CASRITENTGELFF
few | TRBV6-1 | CASSEVAGGGSYEQYF
NA | TRBV27 | CASARTSGEQYF
NA | TRBV27 | CASSLSRTAVSYEQYF
NA | TRBV27 | CASSLSGQGNNYGYTF
NA | TRBV19 | CASRALQGAYEQYF
NA | TRBV28 | CASTIPGEGLYSNQPQHF
NA | TRBV4-2 | CASSQATGSVDEQYF
NA | TRBV5-1 | CASRMTSFGNTIYF
NA | TRBV6-1 | CASSLTGGAETQYF
NA | TRBV4-3 | CASSQGMDGIYEQYF
few | TRBV29-1 | CSVSQDSGNTIYF
once | TRBV28 | CASTITEDKQFF
NA | TRBV7-9 | CASSLIRDHEQFF
once | TRBV30 | CAWSPRGASGANVLTF
NA | TRBV5-4 | CASSLADTSSGANVLTF